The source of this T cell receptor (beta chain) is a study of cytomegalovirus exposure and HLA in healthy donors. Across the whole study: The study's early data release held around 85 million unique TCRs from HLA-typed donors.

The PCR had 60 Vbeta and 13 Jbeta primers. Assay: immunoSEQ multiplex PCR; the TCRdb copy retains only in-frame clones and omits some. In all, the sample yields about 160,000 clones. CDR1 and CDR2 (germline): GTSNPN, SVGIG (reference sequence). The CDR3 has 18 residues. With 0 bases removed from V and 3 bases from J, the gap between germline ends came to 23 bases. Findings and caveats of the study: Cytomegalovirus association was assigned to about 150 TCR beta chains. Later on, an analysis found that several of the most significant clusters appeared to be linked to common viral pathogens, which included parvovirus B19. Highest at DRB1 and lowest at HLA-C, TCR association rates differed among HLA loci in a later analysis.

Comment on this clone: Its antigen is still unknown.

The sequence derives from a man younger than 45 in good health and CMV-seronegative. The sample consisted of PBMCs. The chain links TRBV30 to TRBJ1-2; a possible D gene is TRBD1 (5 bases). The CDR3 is CAWSVLLPGWSLDYGYTF. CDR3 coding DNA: TGTGCCTGGAGTGTACTTCTGCCAGGGTGGTCTCTTGACTATGGCTACACCTTC.